Sequencing of this T cell receptor (beta chain) was carried out in a study of neurological immune-mediated disorders. Regarding the study as a whole: The phylogenetic placement of 18 of 34 multiple sclerosis patients' repertoires in one related-CDR3 cluster constitutes a possible signature.

This clonotype was found many times. Its antigen is not known. PBMCs numbering 2 million and stored at -80 C yielded the unsorted libraries. As for the cDNA, it was generated by 5'RACE with 10-nucleotide random UMIs. One entry per CDR3 protein, called by TCRdb with MiXCR from the 5' RACE reads. This repertoire shows approximately 59,000 distinct CDR3 sequences, roughly 5.6% found once; its top ten account for 5.6%. Germline values: CDR1 SGHRS, CDR2 YFSETQ. Trimming took off 4 bases at V and 4 bases at J, with 17 bases between the two ends. There are 15 residues in the CDR3. The TCR sequence derives from a human donor with multiple sclerosis. The donor label of this sample is uncertain. Sequencing input: PBMCs. The V call is TRBV5-1, the J call TRBJ1-2; no definite D call. CDR3 protein: CASSPTWLSPYGYTF. CDR3 coding DNA: TGCGCCAGCAGCCCCACTTGGCTCTCCCCCTATGGCTACACCTTC.